These T cell receptor beta chains were read from a single sample in a study of blood T cell repertoires in COVID-19. Profiling relied on immunoSEQ multiplex PCR, and the TCRdb table lists in-frame clones only, not all of them. The top ten hold roughly 19% of the sample, which has about 75,000 clones, roughly 91% seen once. Material: peripheral blood. These receptors were taken from a human donor in a cohort sampled during active COVID-19. The conserved cysteine and the conserved F or W are not part of the CDR3 here. Expanded clones get a size class; other rows say once, few or many, or leave the size out.

v_call clone_size cdr3_aa
TRBV5-1 few ASSLSGSSYNEQF
TRBV10-3 - AISPGYEQY
TRBV5-4 - ASSPGQGEYITEAF
TRBV18 once ASSPQRAEQY
TRBV7-2 - ASSQDYTDTQY
TRBV7-2 - ASSPFGTSTNYGYT
TRBV28 - ASSSYRDTGELF
TRBV3-1/TRBV3-2 - ASSRGNPLH
TRBV7-9 few ASSHSAGGWGGYT
TRBV7-2 - ASSLERGNYGYT
TRBV4-1 - ASSQGDGTGWRNTEAF
TRBV6-2/TRBV6-3 many ASSVGRQGSSK
TRBV7-2 - ASSPRGGVGTGELF
TRBV19 few ASGTSGKDTQY
TRBV14 once ASSKLRAAGANVLT
TRBV19 - APNRGGPRYEQY
TRBV3-1/TRBV3-2 - ASSQAGRVGQEAF
TRBV12-5 - ASSGQVLSYNEQF
TRBV19 - ASKGQGGQPQH
TRBV5-1 - ASSLAELDEQY
TRBV4-1 - ASSQVEASYEQY
TRBV2 once ASRSIWPNTGELF
TRBV15 - ATSRTSGASTDTQY
TRBV7-2 - ASSLRSAEAF
TRBV6-5 - ASSLKRGSYEQY
TRBV5-1 - ASSASSEGGELF
TRBV24-1 once ATSGQGRTDTQY
TRBV6-1 - ASSEVGTATYEQY
TRBV5-4 - ASSLATGSGTQY
TRBV5-6 once ASSLRGPVETQY
TRBV12-5 - ASGLVQAPGTGSETQY